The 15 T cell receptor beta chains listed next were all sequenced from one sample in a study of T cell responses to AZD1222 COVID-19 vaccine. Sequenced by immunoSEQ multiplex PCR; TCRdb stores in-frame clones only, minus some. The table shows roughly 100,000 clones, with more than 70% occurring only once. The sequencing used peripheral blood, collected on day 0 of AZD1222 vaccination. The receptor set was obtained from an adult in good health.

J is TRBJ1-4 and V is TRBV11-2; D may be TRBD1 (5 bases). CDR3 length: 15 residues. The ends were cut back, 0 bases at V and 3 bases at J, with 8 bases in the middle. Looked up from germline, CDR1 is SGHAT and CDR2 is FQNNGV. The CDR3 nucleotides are TGTGCCAGCAGCTTAGATCACAGGCCTAATGAAAAACTGTTTTTT. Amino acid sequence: CASSLDHRPNEKLFF. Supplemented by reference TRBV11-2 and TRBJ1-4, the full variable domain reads EAGVAQSPRYKIIEKRQSVAFWCNPISGHATLYWYQQILGQGPKLLIQFQNNGVVDDSQLPKDRFSAERLKGVDSTLKIQPAKLEDSAVYLCASSLDHRPNEKLFFGSGTQLSVL.

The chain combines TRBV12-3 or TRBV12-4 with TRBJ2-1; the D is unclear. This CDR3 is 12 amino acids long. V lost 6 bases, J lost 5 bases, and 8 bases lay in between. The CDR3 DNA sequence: TGTGCCAGCAGGATAACTGACAATGAGCAGTTCTTC. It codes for CASRITDNEQFF.

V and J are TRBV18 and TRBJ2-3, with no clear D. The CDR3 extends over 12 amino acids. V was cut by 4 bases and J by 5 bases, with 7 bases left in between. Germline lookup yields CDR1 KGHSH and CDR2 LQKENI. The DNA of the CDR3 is TGTGCCAGCTCACTCTCCCGAGATACGCAGTATTTT. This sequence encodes CASSLSRDTQYF.

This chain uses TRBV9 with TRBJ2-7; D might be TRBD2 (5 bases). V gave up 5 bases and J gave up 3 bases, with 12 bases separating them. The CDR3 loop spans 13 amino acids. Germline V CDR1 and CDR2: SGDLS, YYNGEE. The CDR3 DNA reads TGTGCCAGCAGTCGGACGGGATTCTACGAGCAGTACTTC. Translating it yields CASSRTGFYEQYF. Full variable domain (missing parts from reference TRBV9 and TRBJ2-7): DSGVTQTPKHLITATGQRVTLRCSPRSGDLSVYWYQQSLDQGLQFLIQYYNGEERAKGNILERFSAQQFPDLHSELNLSSLELGDSALYFCASSRTGFYEQYFGPGTRLTVT.

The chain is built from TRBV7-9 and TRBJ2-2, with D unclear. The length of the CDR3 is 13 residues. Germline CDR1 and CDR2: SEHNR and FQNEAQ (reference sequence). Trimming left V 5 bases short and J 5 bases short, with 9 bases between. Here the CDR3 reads CASSLDVTGELFF. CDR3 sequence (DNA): TGTGCCAGCAGCCTCGACGTAACCGGGGAGCTGTTTTTT. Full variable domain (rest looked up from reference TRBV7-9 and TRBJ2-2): DTGVSQNPRHKITKRGQNVTFRCDPISEHNRLYWYRQTLGQGPEFLTYFQNEAQLEKSRLLSDRFSAERPKGSFSTLEIQRTEQGDSAMYLCASSLDVTGELFFGEGSRLTVL.

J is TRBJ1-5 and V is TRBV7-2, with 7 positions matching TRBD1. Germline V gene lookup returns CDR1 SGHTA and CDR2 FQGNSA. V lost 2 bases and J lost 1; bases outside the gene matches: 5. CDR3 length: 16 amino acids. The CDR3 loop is CASSLRWDRSNQPQHF. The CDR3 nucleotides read TGTGCCAGCAGCTTACGTTGGGACAGAAGCAATCAGCCCCAGCATTTT.

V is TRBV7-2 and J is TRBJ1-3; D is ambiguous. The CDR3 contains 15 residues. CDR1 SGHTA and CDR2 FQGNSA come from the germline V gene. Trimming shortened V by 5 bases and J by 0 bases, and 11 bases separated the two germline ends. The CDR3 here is CASSLDYSSGNTIYF. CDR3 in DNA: TGTGCCAGCAGCCTGGATTACAGCTCTGGAAACACCATATATTTT.

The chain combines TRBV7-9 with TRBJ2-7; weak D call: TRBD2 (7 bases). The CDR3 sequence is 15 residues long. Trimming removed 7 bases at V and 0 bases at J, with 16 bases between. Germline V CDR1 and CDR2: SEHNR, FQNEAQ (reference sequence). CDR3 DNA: TGTGCCAGCACCACGGGGGGCACAATCTCCTACGAGCAGTACTTC. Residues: CASTTGGTISYEQYF.

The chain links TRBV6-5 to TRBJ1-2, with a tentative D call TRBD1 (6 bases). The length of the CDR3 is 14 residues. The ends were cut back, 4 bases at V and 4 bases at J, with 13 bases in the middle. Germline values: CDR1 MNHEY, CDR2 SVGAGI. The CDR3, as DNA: TGTGCCAGCAGTTCGGGGGCCTCTCCCTATGGCTACACCTTC. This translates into CASSSGASPYGYTF.

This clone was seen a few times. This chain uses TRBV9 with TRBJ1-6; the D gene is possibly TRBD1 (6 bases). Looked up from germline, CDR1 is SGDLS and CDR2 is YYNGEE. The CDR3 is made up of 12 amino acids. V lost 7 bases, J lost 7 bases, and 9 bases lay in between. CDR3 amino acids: CASGGQNSPLHF. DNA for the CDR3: TGTGCCAGCGGGGGCCAGAATTCACCCCTCCACTTT. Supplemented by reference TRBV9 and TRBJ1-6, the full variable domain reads DSGVTQTPKHLITATGQRVTLRCSPRSGDLSVYWYQQSLDQGLQFLIQYYNGEERAKGNILERFSAQQFPDLHSELNLSSLELGDSALYFCASGGQNSPLHFGNGTRLTVT.

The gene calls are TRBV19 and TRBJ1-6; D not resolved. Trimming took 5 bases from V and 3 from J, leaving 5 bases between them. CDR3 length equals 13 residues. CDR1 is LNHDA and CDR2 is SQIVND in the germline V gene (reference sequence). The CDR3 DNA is TGTGCCAGTAGTTTAGTCTATAATTCACCCCTCCACTTT. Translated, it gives CASSLVYNSPLHF.

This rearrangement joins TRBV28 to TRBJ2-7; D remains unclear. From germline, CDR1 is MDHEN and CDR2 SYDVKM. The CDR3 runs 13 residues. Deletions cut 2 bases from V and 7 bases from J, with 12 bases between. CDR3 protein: CASSLRRIWEQYF. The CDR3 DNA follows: TGTGCCAGCAGTTTACGACGGATATGGGAGCAGTACTTC. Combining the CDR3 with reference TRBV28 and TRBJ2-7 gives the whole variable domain DVKVTQSSRYLVKRTGEKVFLECVQDMDHENMFWYRQDPGLGLRLIYFSYDVKMKEKGDIPEGYSVSREKKERFSLILESASTNQTSMYLCASSLRRIWEQYFGPGTRLTVT.

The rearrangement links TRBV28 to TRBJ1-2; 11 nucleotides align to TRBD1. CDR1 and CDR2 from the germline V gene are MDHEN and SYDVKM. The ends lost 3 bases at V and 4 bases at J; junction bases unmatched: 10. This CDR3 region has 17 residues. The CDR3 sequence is CASSFYPGQGATYGYTF. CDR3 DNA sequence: TGTGCCAGCAGTTTTTATCCCGGACAGGGGGCAACCTATGGCTACACCTTC.

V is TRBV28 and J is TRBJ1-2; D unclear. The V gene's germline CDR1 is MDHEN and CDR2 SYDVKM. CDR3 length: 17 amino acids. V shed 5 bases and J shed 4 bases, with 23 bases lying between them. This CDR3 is CASSIGGEEIYGYGYTF. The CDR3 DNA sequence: TGTGCCAGCAGTATAGGCGGGGAGGAAATCTATGGCTATGGCTACACCTTC.

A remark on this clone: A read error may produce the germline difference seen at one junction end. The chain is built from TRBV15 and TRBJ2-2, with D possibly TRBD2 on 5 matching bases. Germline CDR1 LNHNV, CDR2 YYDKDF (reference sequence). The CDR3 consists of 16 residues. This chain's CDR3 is CATSRERGSGTGKLFF. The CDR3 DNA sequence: TGTGCCACCAGCAGAGAGAGAGGGAGTGGAACCGGGAAGCTGTTTTTT.